The 30 T cell receptor beta chains below were found in one sample sequenced in a study of T cells in Graves' hyperthyroidism and ophthalmopathy. Researchers took RNA transcripts and amplified the TCR beta CDR3 regions from them. First-round RT-PCR targeting the TCR CDR3 was performed with the HTBI primer set. A single record per CDR3 protein comes from TCRdb applying MiXCR to the multiplex PCR reads. The sample shows around 350,000 distinct CDR3 sequences, 15% to 20% of them seen only once. Sequencing was carried out using blood. The receptors come from a woman in her late teens or twenties with Graves' hyperthyroidism.

At least ten counts were recorded for this clonotype. The chain links TRBV11-2 to TRBJ1-2; 7 bases agree with TRBD1. CDR1 and CDR2 (germline): SGHAT, FQNNGV. The CDR3 is 16 residues long. V lost 5 bases to trimming and J lost 6 bases; unmatched junction nucleotides: 15. The CDR3 protein is CASSPLRTGGEDGYTF. The CDR3 nucleotides read TGTGCCAGCAGCCCCTTAAGGACAGGAGGAGAGGATGGCTACACCTTC. Full variable domain (rest looked up from reference TRBV11-2 and TRBJ1-2): EAGVAQSPRYKIIEKRQSVAFWCNPISGHATLYWYQQILGQGPKLLIQFQNNGVVDDSQLPKDRFSAERLKGVDSTLKIQPAKLEDSAVYLCASSPLRTGGEDGYTFGSGTRLTVV.

The V and J genes are TRBV9 and TRBJ2-5; 8 bases agree with TRBD2. Unmatched junction bases numbered 7, after V lost 2 bases and J lost 4 bases. Looked up from germline, CDR1 is SGDLS and CDR2 is YYNGEE. The CDR3 has 15 residues. This CDR3 is CASSVQAGVGETQYF. For the CDR3, the DNA is TGTGCCAGCAGCGTTCAAGCGGGGGTGGGAGAGACCCAGTACTTC.

This clonotype was detected ten times or more. The chain combines TRBV2 with TRBJ2-7; tentative D call: TRBD2 (6 bases). CDR1 is SNHLY, CDR2 FYNNEI, per germline. This CDR3 has 13 amino acids. The V end was cut by 7 bases, the J end by 3 bases, with 13 bases between. The CDR3 loop is CASKEGWGYEQYF. The DNA of the CDR3 is TGTGCCAGCAAGGAGGGATGGGGCTACGAGCAGTACTTC.

At least ten counts were recorded for this clonotype. The V gene is TRBV20-1, the J gene TRBJ1-5, with D uncertain. Germline V gives CDR1 DFQATT, CDR2 SNEGSKA (reference sequence). The CDR3 contains 13 residues. V was clipped by 6 bases and J by 0 bases, with 9 bases between them. CDR3 bases: TGCAGTGCCCTAGGGCTTAGCAATCAGCCCCAGCATTTT. It specifies CSALGLSNQPQHF.

The sample holds a few counts of this clonotype. The chain recombines TRBV24-1 with TRBJ2-2; TRBD2 agrees at 8 bases. The CDR3 is 17 amino acids. The ends lost 3 bases at V and 1 base at J; junction bases unmatched: 6. Germline V lookup: CDR1 KGHDR, CDR2 SFDVKD. This CDR3 reads CATSDKAGVMNTGELFF. The CDR3 DNA reads TGTGCCACCAGTGATAAAGCGGGAGTTATGAACACCGGGGAGCTGTTTTTT.

In this sample, this clonotype turned up many times. At one boundary the junction diverges from the germline segment, which might be a read error. The V and J genes are TRBV12-3 or TRBV12-4 and TRBJ1-2, with D unclear. CDR3 length: 13 residues. This chain's CDR3 is CAGSPHRPAGYTF. The CDR3 nucleotides are TGTGCCGGCAGTCCCCACCGGCCTGCCGGCTACACCTTC.

This chain uses TRBV2 with TRBJ2-5; tentative D call: TRBD1 (6 bases). The CDR3 is 14 amino acids. V lost 8 bases to trimming and J lost 1 base, with 14 bases between them. Germline V gene data show CDR1 as SNHLY and CDR2 as FYNNEI. CDR3 sequence: CASGPGTLQETQYF. CDR3 in DNA: TGTGCCAGCGGACCGGGGACACTCCAAGAGACCCAGTACTTC.

This clonotype was detected only a few times. The chain couples TRBV5-1 to TRBJ2-5, with D maybe TRBD1 (5 bases). Germline V gives CDR1 SGHRS, CDR2 YFSETQ. V was cut by 7 bases and J by 4 bases, with 20 bases left in between. This CDR3 has 15 amino acids. The CDR3 DNA follows: TGCGCCAGCCTCTACTTGGGCGTTAGGGGAGAGACCCAGTACTTC. It is translated as CASLYLGVRGETQYF.

This clonotype has a handful of counts. This chain uses TRBV3-1 with TRBJ2-7, with D perhaps given as TRBD1 or TRBD2 (5 bases each). The germline V gene encodes CDR1 LGHDT and CDR2 YNNKEL (reference sequence). Trimming took off 4 bases at V and 0 bases at J, with 10 bases between the two ends. The length of the CDR3 is 14 residues. The CDR3 DNA reads TGTGCCAGCAGCCTACGGGACGTCTCCTACGAGCAGTACTTC. Translating gives CASSLRDVSYEQYF.

This clonotype was seen many times. The rearrangement links TRBV12-3 or TRBV12-4 to TRBJ2-2, with 8 bases fitting TRBD1. V was clipped by 4 bases and J by 8 bases; unmatched bases: 9. The CDR3 spans 15 residues. The CDR3 here is CASSSGQGWVGELFF. Written as DNA, the CDR3 is TGTGCCAGCAGTTCAGGACAGGGATGGGTGGGGGAGCTGTTTTTT.

This clonotype was detected ten times or more. V gene TRBV28 combines with J gene TRBJ2-7; tentative D call: TRBD1 (5 bases). This CDR3 is built from 14 residues. Germline V gene lookup returns CDR1 MDHEN and CDR2 SYDVKM. V was pared by 2 bases and J by 2 bases, with 10 bases between. The CDR3 DNA sequence: TGTGCCAGCAGTTTAATTGTCAGGGCCTACGAGCAGTACTTC. It is translated as CASSLIVRAYEQYF.

The genes are TRBV30 and TRBJ1-5; D not certain. This CDR3 has 12 residues. V gave up 5 bases and J gave up 7 bases, with 12 bases separating them. Germline CDR1 is GTSNPN and CDR2 is SVGIG (reference sequence). The chain's CDR3 is CAWGREMQPQHF. The CDR3 DNA sequence: TGTGCCTGGGGGAGGGAAATGCAGCCCCAGCATTTT. The variable domain in full, with the rest retrieved from reference TRBV30 and TRBJ1-5, is SQTIHQWPATLVQPVGSPLSLECTVEGTSNPNLYWYRQAAGRGLQLLFYSVGIGQISSEVPQNLSASRPQDRQFILSSKKLLLSDSGFYLCAWGREMQPQHFGDGTRLSIL.

This clonotype was counted a few times. The chain links TRBV19 to TRBJ1-2; the match to TRBD1 covers 9 bases. With 9 bases clipped from V and 4 bases from J, the junction kept 6 bases outside the gene matches. Germline V lookup: CDR1 LNHDA, CDR2 SQIVND (reference sequence). The CDR3 covers 13 residues. CDR3 bases: TGTGCCAGCAACAGGGGGCGCGGCTATGGCTACACCTTC. Translating gives CASNRGRGYGYTF.

This clonotype appeared many times. The chain combines TRBV12-3 or TRBV12-4 with TRBJ1-5; the D is unclear. This CDR3 is 12 amino acids long. V shed 5 bases and J shed 4 bases, with 6 bases lying between them. DNA for the CDR3: TGTGCCAGCAGTCCCCGTAATCAGCCCCAGCATTTT. It yields the protein CASSPRNQPQHF.

This clonotype was detected ten times or more. The V and J genes are TRBV7-2 and TRBJ2-5; no clear D gene. The CDR3 is 13 residues long. CDR1 SGHTA and CDR2 FQGNSA come from the germline V gene. Trimming left V 5 bases short and J 2 bases short, with 9 bases between. The CDR3 region is CASSLITQETQYF. CDR3 nucleotides: TGTGCCAGCAGCCTCATTACTCAAGAGACCCAGTACTTC.

This clonotype was counted at least ten times. This CDR3 is CASSPPGQIKNIQYF. The CDR3 bases are TGTGCCAGCTCACCACCAGGACAGATCAAAAACATTCAGTACTTC. The chain carries TRBV18 and TRBJ2-4; possible D gene TRBD1, 6 bases. CDR3 length equals 15 residues. The V end was cut by 0 bases, the J end by 3 bases, with 9 bases between. Germline V CDR1 and CDR2: KGHSH, LQKENI.

This clonotype was observed many times. This chain uses TRBV6-1 with TRBJ2-7; TRBD2 is a possible D gene (6 bases). This CDR3 is 13 amino acids long. The ends were cut back, 10 bases at V and 3 bases at J, with 16 bases in the middle. Germline V CDR1 and CDR2: MNHNS, SASEGT. This CDR3 reads CATMRDGLYEQYF. The CDR3 DNA follows: TGTGCCACCATGCGGGACGGACTCTACGAGCAGTACTTC.

V gene TRBV18 combines with J gene TRBJ1-1; a possible D gene is TRBD1 (6 bases). This CDR3 comprises 14 residues. Germline V gene data show CDR1 as KGHSH and CDR2 as LQKENI. Trimming left V 6 bases short and J 4 bases short, with 15 bases between. The CDR3 region is CASSLARGLTEAFF. The CDR3 bases are TGTGCCAGCTCGCTCGCTCGGGGGCTCACTGAAGCTTTCTTT.

This clonotype was recorded at least ten times. J is TRBJ1-1 and V is TRBV6-1; D remains ambiguous. This CDR3 is built from 10 residues. Germline values: CDR1 MNHNS, CDR2 SASEGT. V lost 3 bases and J 7 bases, leaving 3 bases between the germline ends. This chain's CDR3 is CASSDFEAFF. CDR3 nucleotide sequence: TGTGCCAGCAGTGACTTTGAAGCTTTCTTT.

At least ten counts were recorded for this clonotype. Written as DNA, the CDR3 is TGCGCCAGCAGGACGACCGAGAACACTGAAGCTTTCTTT. Encoded protein: CASRTTENTEAFF. The chain recombines TRBV5-1 with TRBJ1-1; D not certain. Trimming pared 5 bases from V and 1 base from J, leaving 9 bases between. Germline V gives CDR1 SGHRS, CDR2 YFSETQ. This CDR3 comprises 13 residues.

This clonotype was found a few times. This rearrangement joins TRBV10-3 to TRBJ2-2; D uncertain. Deletions cut 6 bases from V and 4 bases from J, with 9 bases between. Germline V gene data show CDR1 as ENHRY and CDR2 as SYGVKD. This CDR3 comprises 13 residues. The CDR3, as DNA: TGTGCCATCAGGGAGACGTCCACCGGGGAGCTGTTTTTT. Its protein is CAIRETSTGELFF.

There are many counts of this clonotype. The V call is TRBV24-1, the J call TRBJ1-5, with D perhaps matching TRBD1 (5 bases). Germline CDR1 KGHDR, CDR2 SFDVKD. The length of the CDR3 is 16 residues. V lost 5 bases and J 1 base, leaving 14 bases between the germline ends. CDR3 in amino acids: CATSGSREGSNQPQHF. DNA for the CDR3: TGTGCCACCAGTGGAAGCAGGGAAGGGAGCAATCAGCCCCAGCATTTT.

The genes are TRBV30 and TRBJ2-2; D remains ambiguous. The CDR3 sequence is 12 residues long. The germline V gene encodes CDR1 GTSNPN and CDR2 SVGIG (reference sequence). The V and J ends lost 2 bases and 8 bases respectively, with 9 bases between them. The chain's CDR3 is CAWSSGPGELFF. Here the CDR3 DNA reads TGTGCCTGGAGTTCCGGTCCAGGGGAGCTGTTTTTT.

The chain has TRBV6-1 and TRBJ1-1; tentative D call: TRBD1 (5 bases). CDR3 length: 15 amino acids. V gave up 8 bases and J gave up 0 bases, with 16 bases separating them. CDR1 and CDR2 from the germline V gene are MNHNS and SASEGT. The CDR3 region has the DNA TGTGCCAGCTCCCCTGGGCAGGGCGTGAACACTGAAGCTTTCTTT. As protein: CASSPGQGVNTEAFF.

This clonotype occurred many times. The rearrangement uses TRBV10-3 and TRBJ1-1; no reliable D call. Trimming stripped 8 bases from V and 0 bases from J, with 19 bases between. The germline CDR1 and CDR2 sequences are ENHRY and SYGVKD. The CDR3 loop spans 16 amino acids. The CDR3 protein is CAILDPSDIMNTEAFF. In DNA, the CDR3 is TGTGCCATCCTGGATCCGAGTGATATCATGAACACTGAAGCTTTCTTT.

This clonotype was counted many times. V gene TRBV20-1 combines with J gene TRBJ2-7; 8 bases fit TRBD2. From germline, CDR1 is DFQATT and CDR2 SNEGSKA (reference sequence). The CDR3 extends over 15 amino acids. J was trimmed by 3 bases and V by 5 bases; bases with no gene match: 12. DNA for the CDR3: TGCAGTGCTCCCTCGGGAGGGGCTAAATACTACGAGCAGTACTTC. Its translation is CSAPSGGAKYYEQYF.

The chain is built from TRBV30 and TRBJ2-7; a possible D gene is TRBD2 (6 bases). The CDR3 loop spans 11 amino acids. V shed 4 bases and J shed 6 bases, with 10 bases lying between them. Germline CDR1 is GTSNPN and CDR2 is SVGIG (reference sequence). Here the CDR3 DNA reads TGTGCCTGGAAGGAGGGTGGCGAGCAGTACTTC. It codes for CAWKEGGEQYF.

The table lists this clonotype with many counts. V usage is TRBV18 and J usage is TRBJ1-1; 7 positions agree with TRBD1. The germline gives CDR1 KGHSH, CDR2 LQKENI. This CDR3 has 15 residues. V trimming: 3 bases; J trimming: 4 bases; junction bases outside the gene matches: 8. CDR3 protein: CASSPTGFGSTEAFF. CDR3 coding DNA: TGTGCCAGCTCACCGACAGGGTTCGGGAGCACTGAAGCTTTCTTT.

This clonotype has at least ten counts. The chain has TRBV11-2 and TRBJ2-5; tentatively, D is TRBD2 (6 bases). Trimming removed 3 bases from V and 2 bases from J, with 10 bases in between. The CDR3 extends over 14 amino acids. Germline assignment: CDR1 SGHAT and CDR2 FQNNGV. The CDR3 DNA sequence: TGTGCCAGCAGCTTCCGGGAGAGGCAAGAGACCCAGTACTTC. Translating gives CASSFRERQETQYF.

The chain is built from TRBV12-3 or TRBV12-4 and TRBJ2-7; no definite D call. The CDR3 length is 12 residues. V lost 5 bases to trimming and J lost 9 bases, with 14 bases between them. CDR3 amino acids: CASSRTPVGQYF. The CDR3 DNA reads as TGTGCCAGCAGTCGAACTCCGGTGGGGCAGTACTTC.